This TCR beta chain was observed in a study of T cells in Graves' hyperthyroidism and ophthalmopathy. Amplification of TCR beta CDR3 regions used RNA as the template. First-round RT-PCR of the TCR CDR3 relied on the HTBI primer set. TCRdb redid the calling of the multiplex PCR reads with MiXCR, one entry per CDR3 protein. Here the sample spans hundreds of thousands of distinct CDR3 sequences, about 16% being singletons. Germline loops: CDR1 DFQATT, CDR2 SNEGSKA (reference sequence). The CDR3 contains 14 residues. Trimming pared 0 bases from V and 2 bases from J, leaving 9 bases between. This clonotype was seen ten or more times.

J is TRBJ2-3 and V is TRBV20-1; D not resolved. The source of this sequence is a man aged 40-55 years with Graves' hyperthyroidism. Sample: blood. CDR3 nucleotides: TGCAGTGCTAGAGATTGGGCCCCCACAGATACGCAGTATTTT. It translates to CSARDWAPTDTQYF.